Below are 8 T cell receptor beta chains sequenced from a single sample in a study of T cells in Graves' hyperthyroidism and ophthalmopathy. There were TCR beta CDR3 regions amplified from RNA transcripts. RT-PCR in the first round (using the HTBI primer set) targeted the TCR CDR3. TCRdb passed the multiplex PCR reads through MiXCR, listing each CDR3 protein once. The table shows 490,000 or so distinct CDR3 sequences, with approximately 23% occurring only once. The sample comprised blood. These receptors all stem from a woman between 70 and 85 years old with Graves' ophthalmopathy.

This clonotype was recorded many times. This chain joins TRBV28 and TRBJ2-4, with unresolved D. The CDR3 spans 13 residues. Trimming removed 5 bases at V and 0 bases at J, with 5 bases between. CDR1 is MDHEN, CDR2 SYDVKM, per germline. The CDR3 coding sequence is TGTGCCAGCAGTCGCACAGCCAAAAACATTCAGTACTTC. Translated: CASSRTAKNIQYF. Full variable domain (rest looked up from reference TRBV28 and TRBJ2-4): DVKVTQSSRYLVKRTGEKVFLECVQDMDHENMFWYRQDPGLGLRLIYFSYDVKMKEKGDIPEGYSVSREKKERFSLILESASTNQTSMYLCASSRTAKNIQYFGAGTRLSVL.

In this sample, this clonotype turned up a few times. CDR3: CASSVVEGELFF. CDR3 DNA: TGTGCCAGCAGCGTAGTTGAAGGGGAGCTGTTTTTT. The chain couples TRBV9 to TRBJ2-2, with D unclear. Trimming cost V 0 bases and J 8 bases, with 5 bases left between them. The CDR3 totals 12 residues. CDR1 is SGDLS and CDR2 is YYNGEE in the germline V gene. The full variable domain, in which reference TRBV9 and TRBJ2-2 provide the parts outside the CDR3, is DSGVTQTPKHLITATGQRVTLRCSPRSGDLSVYWYQQSLDQGLQFLIQYYNGEERAKGNILERFSAQQFPDLHSELNLSSLELGDSALYFCASSVVEGELFFGEGSRLTVL.

This clonotype was observed a handful of times. This chain joins TRBV29-1 and TRBJ2-5, with unresolved D. Germline-derived CDR1 and CDR2 are SQVTM and ANQGSEA. Trimming removed 5 bases from V and 2 bases from J, with 15 bases in between. The CDR3 covers 14 residues. The CDR3 loop is CSVTPAFEQETQYF. The CDR3 nucleotides are TGCAGCGTTACCCCAGCTTTTGAACAAGAGACCCAGTACTTC.

The V call is TRBV7-3, the J call TRBJ2-1; D is perhaps TRBD1 (5 bases). CDR1 SGHTA and CDR2 FQGTGA come from the germline V gene. The V end was cut by 1 base, the J end by 1 base, with 11 bases between. The CDR3 runs to 16 residues. CDR3 DNA: TGTGCCAGCAGCTTAAATGGCAGGGTGTCCTACAATGAGCAGTTCTTC. Its protein is CASSLNGRVSYNEQFF.

This clonotype showed up many times. This rearrangement joins TRBV2 to TRBJ2-7; TRBD1 matches 9 bases. This CDR3 has 13 residues. J gave up 6 bases and V 5 bases, and 5 bases lay outside the gene matches. CDR1 is SNHLY and CDR2 is FYNNEI in the germline V gene. This CDR3 is CASSSGQGVEQYF. The DNA of the CDR3 is TGTGCCAGCAGTTCGGGACAGGGCGTCGAGCAGTACTTC.

This chain connects TRBV20-1 to TRBJ2-2; D uncertain. The ends were cut back, 6 bases at V and 3 bases at J, with 5 bases in the middle. CDR1 DFQATT and CDR2 SNEGSKA come from the germline V gene (reference sequence). The CDR3 consists of 11 residues. The CDR3 sequence is CSAVYTGELFF. CDR3 sequence (DNA): TGCAGTGCGGTATACACCGGGGAGCTGTTTTTT.

This clonotype was counted only a few times. This chain connects TRBV5-1 to TRBJ2-5; 9 positions match TRBD1. The CDR3 is 14 amino acids. After removal of 4 bases from V and 3 bases from J, the junction contained 4 bases not matched to a gene. Germline V CDR1 and CDR2: SGHRS, YFSETQ. The chain's CDR3 is CASSPRTGEETQYF. The CDR3 region has the DNA TGCGCCAGCAGCCCGAGGACAGGGGAAGAGACCCAGTACTTC.

This clonotype was detected only a few times. The V call is TRBV19, the J call TRBJ2-2; perhaps TRBD2 as D (6 bases). Per germline, CDR1 LNHDA and CDR2 SQIVND (reference sequence). The germline V and J ends were trimmed by 1 base and 4 bases, with 10 bases remaining between them. The CDR3 is made up of 15 amino acids. CDR3 nucleotide sequence: TGTGCCAGTAGTATAGTACTAGCTCGCACCGGGGAGCTGTTTTTT. Translation gives CASSIVLARTGELFF.